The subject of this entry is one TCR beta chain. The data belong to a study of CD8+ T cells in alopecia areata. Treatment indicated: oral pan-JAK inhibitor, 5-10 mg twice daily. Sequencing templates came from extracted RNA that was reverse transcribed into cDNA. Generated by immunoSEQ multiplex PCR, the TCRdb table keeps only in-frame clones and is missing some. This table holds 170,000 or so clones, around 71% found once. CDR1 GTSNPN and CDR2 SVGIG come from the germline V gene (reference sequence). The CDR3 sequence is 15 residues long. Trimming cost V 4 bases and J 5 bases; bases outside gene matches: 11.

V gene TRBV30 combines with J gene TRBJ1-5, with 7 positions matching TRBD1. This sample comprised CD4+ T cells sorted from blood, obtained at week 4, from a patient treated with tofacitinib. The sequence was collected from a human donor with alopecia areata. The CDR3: CAWTQGVGIYQPQHF. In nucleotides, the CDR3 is TGTGCCTGGACCCAGGGGGTCGGGATCTATCAGCCCCAGCATTTT.